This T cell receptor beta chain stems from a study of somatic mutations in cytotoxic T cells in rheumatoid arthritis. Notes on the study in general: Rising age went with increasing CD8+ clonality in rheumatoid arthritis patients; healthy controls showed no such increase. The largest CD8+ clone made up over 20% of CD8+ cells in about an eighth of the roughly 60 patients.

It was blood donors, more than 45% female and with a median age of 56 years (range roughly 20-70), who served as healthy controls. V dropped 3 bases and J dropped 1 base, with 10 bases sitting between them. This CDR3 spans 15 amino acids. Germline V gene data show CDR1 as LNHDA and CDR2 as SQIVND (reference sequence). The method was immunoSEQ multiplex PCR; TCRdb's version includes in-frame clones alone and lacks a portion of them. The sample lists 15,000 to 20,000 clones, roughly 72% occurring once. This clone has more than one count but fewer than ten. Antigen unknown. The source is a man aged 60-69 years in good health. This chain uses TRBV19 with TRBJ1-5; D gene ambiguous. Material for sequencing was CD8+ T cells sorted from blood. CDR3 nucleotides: TGTGCCAGTAGTATTTGGCACATAAGCAATCAGCCCCAGCATTTT. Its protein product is CASSIWHISNQPQHF.